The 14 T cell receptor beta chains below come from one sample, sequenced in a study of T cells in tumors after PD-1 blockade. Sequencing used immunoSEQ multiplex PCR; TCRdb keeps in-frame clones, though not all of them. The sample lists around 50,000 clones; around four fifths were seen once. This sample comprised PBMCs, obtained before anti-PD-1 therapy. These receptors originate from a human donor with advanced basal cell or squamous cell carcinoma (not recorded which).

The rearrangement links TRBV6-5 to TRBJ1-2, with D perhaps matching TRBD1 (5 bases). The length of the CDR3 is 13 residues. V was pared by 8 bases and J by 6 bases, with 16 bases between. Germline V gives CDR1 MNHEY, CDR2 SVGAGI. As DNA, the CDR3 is TGTGCCAGCGGCCAAGTGGGAGGGGATGGCTACACCTTC. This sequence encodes CASGQVGGDGYTF.

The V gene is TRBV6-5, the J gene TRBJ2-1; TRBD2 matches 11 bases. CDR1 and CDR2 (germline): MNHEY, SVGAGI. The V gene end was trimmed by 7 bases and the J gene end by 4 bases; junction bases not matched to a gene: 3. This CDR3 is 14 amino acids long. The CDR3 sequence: CASTSGGRYNEQFF. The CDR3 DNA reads TGTGCCAGCACTAGCGGGGGGCGGTACAATGAGCAGTTCTTC.

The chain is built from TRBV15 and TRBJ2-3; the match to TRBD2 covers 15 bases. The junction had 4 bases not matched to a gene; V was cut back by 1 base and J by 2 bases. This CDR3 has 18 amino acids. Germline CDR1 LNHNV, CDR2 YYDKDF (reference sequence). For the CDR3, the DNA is TGTGCCACCAGCAGAGGCCGGACTAGCGGGGGGGTCACAGATACGCAGTATTTT. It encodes CATSRGRTSGGVTDTQYF.

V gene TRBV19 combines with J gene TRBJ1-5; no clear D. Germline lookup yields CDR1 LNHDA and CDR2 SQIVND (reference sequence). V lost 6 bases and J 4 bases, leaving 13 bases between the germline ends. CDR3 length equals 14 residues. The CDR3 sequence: CASRSILGNQPQHF. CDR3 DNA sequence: TGTGCCAGTAGAAGTATTTTAGGGAATCAGCCCCAGCATTTT. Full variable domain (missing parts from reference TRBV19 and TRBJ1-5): DGGITQSPKYLFRKEGQNVTLSCEQNLNHDAMYWYRQDPGQGLRLIYYSQIVNDFQKGDIAEGYSVSREKKESFPLTVTSAQKNPTAFYLCASRSILGNQPQHFGDGTRLSIL.

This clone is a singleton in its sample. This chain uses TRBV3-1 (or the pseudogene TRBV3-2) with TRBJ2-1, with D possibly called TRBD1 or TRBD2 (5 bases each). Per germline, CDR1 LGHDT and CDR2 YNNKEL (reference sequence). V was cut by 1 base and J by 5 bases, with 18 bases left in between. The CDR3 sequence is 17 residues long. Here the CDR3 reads CASSQGGELRRHNEQFF. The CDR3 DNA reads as TGTGCCAGCAGCCAAGGAGGGGAGCTGCGGAGACACAATGAGCAGTTCTTC.

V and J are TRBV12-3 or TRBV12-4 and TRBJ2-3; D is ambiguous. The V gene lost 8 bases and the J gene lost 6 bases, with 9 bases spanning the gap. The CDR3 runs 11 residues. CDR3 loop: CASALGDTQYF. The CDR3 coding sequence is TGTGCCAGCGCCTTGGGCGATACGCAGTATTTT.

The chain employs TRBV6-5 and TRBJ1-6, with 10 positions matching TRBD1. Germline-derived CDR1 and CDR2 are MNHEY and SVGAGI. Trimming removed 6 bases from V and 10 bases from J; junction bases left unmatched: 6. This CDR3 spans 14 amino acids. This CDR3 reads CASRGQGINSPLHF. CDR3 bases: TGTGCCAGCAGGGGACAGGGGATCAACTCACCCCTCCACTTT.

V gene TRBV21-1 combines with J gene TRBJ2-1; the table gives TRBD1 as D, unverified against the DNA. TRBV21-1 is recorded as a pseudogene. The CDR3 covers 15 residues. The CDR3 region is CASTRTGLAYNEQFF. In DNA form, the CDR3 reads TGTGCCAGCACCAGAACAGGTCTGGCCTACAATGAGCAGTTCTTC.

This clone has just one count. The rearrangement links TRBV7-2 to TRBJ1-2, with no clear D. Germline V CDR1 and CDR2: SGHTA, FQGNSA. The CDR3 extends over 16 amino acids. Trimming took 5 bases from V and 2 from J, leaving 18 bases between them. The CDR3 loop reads CASSAKPAGLNYGYTF. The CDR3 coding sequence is TGTGCCAGCAGCGCTAAACCGGCGGGCCTCAACTATGGCTACACCTTC.

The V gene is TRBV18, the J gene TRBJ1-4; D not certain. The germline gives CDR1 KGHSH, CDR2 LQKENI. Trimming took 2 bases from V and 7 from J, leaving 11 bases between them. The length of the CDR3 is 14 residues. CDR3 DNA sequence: TGTGCCAGCTCACCAGGCAACCGTGGTGAAAAACTGTTTTTT. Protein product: CASSPGNRGEKLFF.

The chain's CDR3 is CASSPRGQGSKNIQYF. For the CDR3, the DNA is TGTGCCAGCAGCCCTCGGGGACAGGGTTCCAAAAACATTCAGTACTTC. The chain links TRBV5-6 to TRBJ2-4, with 9 bases lining up with TRBD1. The length of the CDR3 is 16 residues. Germline V gene data show CDR1 as SGHDT and CDR2 as YYEEEE. With V trimmed by 4 bases and J by 2 bases, 7 bases remained unmatched.

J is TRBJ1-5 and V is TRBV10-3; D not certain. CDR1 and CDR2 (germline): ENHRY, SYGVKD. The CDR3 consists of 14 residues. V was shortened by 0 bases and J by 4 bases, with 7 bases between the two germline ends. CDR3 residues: CAISESTVNQPQHF. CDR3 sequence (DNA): TGTGCCATCAGTGAGTCGACGGTAAATCAGCCCCAGCATTTT.

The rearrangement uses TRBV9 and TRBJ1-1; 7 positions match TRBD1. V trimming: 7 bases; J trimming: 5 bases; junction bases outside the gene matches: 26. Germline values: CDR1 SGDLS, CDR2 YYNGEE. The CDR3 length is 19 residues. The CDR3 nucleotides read TGTGCCAGCGACAACCGCTTTTCGTCGGGACAGATTACAGGGACTGAAGCTTTCTTT. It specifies CASDNRFSSGQITGTEAFF.

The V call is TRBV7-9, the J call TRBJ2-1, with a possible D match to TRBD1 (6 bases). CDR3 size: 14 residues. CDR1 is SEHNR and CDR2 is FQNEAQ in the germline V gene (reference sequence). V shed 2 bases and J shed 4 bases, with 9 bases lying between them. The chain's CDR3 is CASSLQGFYNEQFF. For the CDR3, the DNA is TGTGCCAGCAGCTTACAGGGGTTTTACAATGAGCAGTTCTTC.